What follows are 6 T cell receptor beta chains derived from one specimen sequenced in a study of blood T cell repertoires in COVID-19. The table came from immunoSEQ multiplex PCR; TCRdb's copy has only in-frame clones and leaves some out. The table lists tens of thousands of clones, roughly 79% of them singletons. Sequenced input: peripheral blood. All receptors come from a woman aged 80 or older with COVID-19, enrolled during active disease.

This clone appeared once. In DNA form, the CDR3 reads TGTGCCAGCAGCGTAGTGCCCGGCGGGAGCATGACCACCGGGGAGCTGTTTTTT. Its translation is CASSVVPGGSMTTGELFF. J is TRBJ2-2 and V is TRBV9; 7 nucleotides match TRBD2. The CDR3 loop spans 18 amino acids. CDR1 is SGDLS, CDR2 YYNGEE, per germline. V shed 0 bases and J 4 bases; nucleotides not matched to a gene: 12.

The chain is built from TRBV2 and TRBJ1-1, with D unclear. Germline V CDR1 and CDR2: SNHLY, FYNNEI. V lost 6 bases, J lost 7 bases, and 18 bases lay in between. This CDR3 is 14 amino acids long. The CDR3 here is CASSPLTIYREAFF. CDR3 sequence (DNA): TGTGCCAGCAGCCCACTAACGATCTACCGTGAAGCTTTCTTT.

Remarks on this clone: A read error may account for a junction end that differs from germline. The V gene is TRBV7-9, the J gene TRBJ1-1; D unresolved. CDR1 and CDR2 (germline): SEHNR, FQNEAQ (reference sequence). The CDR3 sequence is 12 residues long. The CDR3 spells CASSLASTVAFF. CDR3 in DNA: TGTGCCAGCAGCTTAGCCTCCACGGTAGCTTTTTTT.

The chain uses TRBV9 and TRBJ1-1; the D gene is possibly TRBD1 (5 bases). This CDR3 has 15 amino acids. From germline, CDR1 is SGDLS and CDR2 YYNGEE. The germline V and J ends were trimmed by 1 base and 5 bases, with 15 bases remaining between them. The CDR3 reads CASSVRGLSGTEAFF. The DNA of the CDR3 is TGTGCCAGCAGCGTAAGGGGATTGTCAGGGACTGAAGCTTTCTTT.

The CDR3 sequence is CASSLMGQSYNSPLHF. DNA of the CDR3: TGTGCCAGCAGCTTAATGGGACAGAGTTATAATTCACCCCTCCACTTT. The chain carries TRBV11-2 and TRBJ1-6, with 7 bases fitting TRBD1. The CDR3 consists of 16 residues. With 2 bases clipped from V and 4 bases from J, the junction kept 5 bases outside the gene matches. Looked up from germline, CDR1 is SGHAT and CDR2 is FQNNGV.

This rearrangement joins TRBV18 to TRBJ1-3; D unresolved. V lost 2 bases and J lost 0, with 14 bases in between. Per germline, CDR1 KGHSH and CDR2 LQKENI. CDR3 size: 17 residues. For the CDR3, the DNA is TGTGCCAGCTCACCAGTCGAGGGTCGGGCCTCTGGAAACACCATATATTTT. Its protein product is CASSPVEGRASGNTIYF. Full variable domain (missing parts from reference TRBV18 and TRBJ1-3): NAGVMQNPRHLVRRRGQEARLRCSPMKGHSHVYWYRQLPEEGLKFMVYLQKENIIDESGMPKERFSAEFPKEGPSILRIQQVVRGDSAAYFCASSPVEGRASGNTIYFGEGSWLTVV.